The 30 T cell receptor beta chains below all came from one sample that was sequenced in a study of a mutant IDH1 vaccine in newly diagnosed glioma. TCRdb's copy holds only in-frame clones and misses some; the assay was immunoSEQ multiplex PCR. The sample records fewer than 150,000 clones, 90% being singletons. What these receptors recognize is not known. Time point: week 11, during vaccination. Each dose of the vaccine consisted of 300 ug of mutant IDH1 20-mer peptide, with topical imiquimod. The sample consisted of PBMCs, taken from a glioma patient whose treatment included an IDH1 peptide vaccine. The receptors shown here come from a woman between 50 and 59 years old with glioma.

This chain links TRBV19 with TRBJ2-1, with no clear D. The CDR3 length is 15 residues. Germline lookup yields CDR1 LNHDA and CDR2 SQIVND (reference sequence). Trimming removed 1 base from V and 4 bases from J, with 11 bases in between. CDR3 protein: CASSIGGLLYNEQFF. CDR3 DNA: TGTGCCAGTAGTATAGGGGGTTTGTTGTACAATGAGCAGTTCTTC. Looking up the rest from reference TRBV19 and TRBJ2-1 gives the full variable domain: DGGITQSPKYLFRKEGQNVTLSCEQNLNHDAMYWYRQDPGQGLRLIYYSQIVNDFQKGDIAEGYSVSREKKESFPLTVTSAQKNPTAFYLCASSIGGLLYNEQFFGPGTRLTVL.

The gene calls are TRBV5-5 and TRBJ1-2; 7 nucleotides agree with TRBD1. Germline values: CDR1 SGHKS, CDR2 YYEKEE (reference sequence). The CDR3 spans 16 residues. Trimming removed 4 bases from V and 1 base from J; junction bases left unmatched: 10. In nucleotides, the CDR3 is TGTGCCAGCAGCCCACAAAACAGGGGAGGTAACTATGGCTACACCTTC. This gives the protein CASSPQNRGGNYGYTF. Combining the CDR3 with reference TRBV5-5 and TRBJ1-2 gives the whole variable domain DAGVTQSPTHLIKTRGQQVTLRCSPISGHKSVSWYQQVLGQGPQFIFQYYEKEERGRGNFPDRFSARQFPNYSSELNVNALLLGDSALYLCASSPQNRGGNYGYTFGSGTRLTVV.

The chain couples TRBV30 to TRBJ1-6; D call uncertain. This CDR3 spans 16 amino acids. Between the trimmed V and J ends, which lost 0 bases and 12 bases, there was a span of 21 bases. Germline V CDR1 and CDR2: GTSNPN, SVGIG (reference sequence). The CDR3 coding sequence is TGTGCCTGGAGTGTACTCAAGGGAGGAGGCGTCCGACCCCTCCACTTT. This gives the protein CAWSVLKGGGVRPLHF.

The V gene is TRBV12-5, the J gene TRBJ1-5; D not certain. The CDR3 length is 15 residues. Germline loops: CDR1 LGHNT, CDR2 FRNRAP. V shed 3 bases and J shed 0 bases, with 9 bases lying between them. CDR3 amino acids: CASGLGLSSNQPQHF. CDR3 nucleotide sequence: TGTGCTAGTGGTTTAGGACTGAGTAGCAATCAGCCCCAGCATTTT.

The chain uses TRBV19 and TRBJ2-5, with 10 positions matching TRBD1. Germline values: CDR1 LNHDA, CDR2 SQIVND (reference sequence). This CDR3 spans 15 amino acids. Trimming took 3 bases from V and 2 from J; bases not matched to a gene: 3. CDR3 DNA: TGTGCCAGTAGTATGACAGGGGGCTTTCAAGAGACCCAGTACTTC. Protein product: CASSMTGGFQETQYF.

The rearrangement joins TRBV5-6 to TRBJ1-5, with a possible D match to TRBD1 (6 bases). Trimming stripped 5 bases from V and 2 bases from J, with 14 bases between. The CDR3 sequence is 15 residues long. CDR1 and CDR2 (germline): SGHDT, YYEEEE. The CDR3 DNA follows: TGTGCCAGCAGTCAAAGGGGGACGGGCAATCAGCCCCAGCATTTT. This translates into CASSQRGTGNQPQHF. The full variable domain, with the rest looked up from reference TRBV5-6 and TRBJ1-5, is DAGVTQSPTHLIKTRGQQVTLRCSPKSGHDTVSWYQQALGQGPQFIFQYYEEEERQRGNFPDRFSGHQFPNYSSELNVNALLLGDSALYLCASSQRGTGNQPQHFGDGTRLSIL.

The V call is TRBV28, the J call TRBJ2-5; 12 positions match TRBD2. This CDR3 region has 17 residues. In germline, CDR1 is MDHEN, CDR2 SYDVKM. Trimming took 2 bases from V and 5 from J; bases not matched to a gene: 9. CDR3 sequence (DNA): TGTGCCAGCAGTTTACCTCTAGCGGGAGGGCCGTTGGAGACCCAGTACTTC. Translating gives CASSLPLAGGPLETQYF.

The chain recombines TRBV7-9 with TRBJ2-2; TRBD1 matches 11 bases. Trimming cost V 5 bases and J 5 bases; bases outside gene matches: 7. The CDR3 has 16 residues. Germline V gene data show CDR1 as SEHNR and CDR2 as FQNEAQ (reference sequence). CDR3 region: CASSLRDRGMTGELFF. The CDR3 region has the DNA TGTGCCAGCAGCCTCCGGGACAGGGGGATGACCGGGGAGCTGTTTTTT.

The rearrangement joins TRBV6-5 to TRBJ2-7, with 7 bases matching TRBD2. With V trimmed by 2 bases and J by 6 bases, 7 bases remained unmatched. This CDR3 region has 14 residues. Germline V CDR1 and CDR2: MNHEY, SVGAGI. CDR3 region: CASSYAGRIGEQYF. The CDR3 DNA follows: TGTGCCAGCAGTTACGCCGGGAGGATAGGCGAGCAGTACTTC.

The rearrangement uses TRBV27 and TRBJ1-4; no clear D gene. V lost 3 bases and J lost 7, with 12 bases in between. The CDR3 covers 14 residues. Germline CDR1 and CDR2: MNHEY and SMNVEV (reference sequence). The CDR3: CASSFMGSPEKLFF. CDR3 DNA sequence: TGTGCCAGCAGTTTTATGGGATCACCTGAAAAACTGTTTTTT.

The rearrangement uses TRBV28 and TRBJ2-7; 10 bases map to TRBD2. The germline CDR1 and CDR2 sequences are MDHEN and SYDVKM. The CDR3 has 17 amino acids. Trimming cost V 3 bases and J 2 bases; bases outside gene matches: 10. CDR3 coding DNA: TGTGCCAGCAGTTTCCCGGCTAGCGGGAGTCTCCCCTACGAGCAGTACTTC. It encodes CASSFPASGSLPYEQYF. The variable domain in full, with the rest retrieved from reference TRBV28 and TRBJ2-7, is DVKVTQSSRYLVKRTGEKVFLECVQDMDHENMFWYRQDPGLGLRLIYFSYDVKMKEKGDIPEGYSVSREKKERFSLILESASTNQTSMYLCASSFPASGSLPYEQYFGPGTRLTVT.

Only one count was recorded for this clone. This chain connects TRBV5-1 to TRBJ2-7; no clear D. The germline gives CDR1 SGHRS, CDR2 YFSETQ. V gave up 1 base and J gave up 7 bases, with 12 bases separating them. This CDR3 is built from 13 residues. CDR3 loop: CASSLRSLWEQYF. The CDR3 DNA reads TGCGCCAGCAGCTTGAGATCCCTTTGGGAGCAGTACTTC.

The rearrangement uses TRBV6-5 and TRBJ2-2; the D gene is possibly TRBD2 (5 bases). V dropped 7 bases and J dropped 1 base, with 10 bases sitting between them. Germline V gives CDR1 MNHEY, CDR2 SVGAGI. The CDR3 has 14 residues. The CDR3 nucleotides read TGTGCCAGCACCGGTAGCGAGAACACCGGGGAGCTGTTTTTT. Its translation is CASTGSENTGELFF.

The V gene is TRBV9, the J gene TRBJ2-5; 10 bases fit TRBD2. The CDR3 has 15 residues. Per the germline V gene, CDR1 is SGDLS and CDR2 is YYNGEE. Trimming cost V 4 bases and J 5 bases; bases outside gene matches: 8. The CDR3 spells CASSPLAGAGETQYF. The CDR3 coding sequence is TGTGCCAGCAGCCCCCTAGCGGGAGCGGGGGAGACCCAGTACTTC.

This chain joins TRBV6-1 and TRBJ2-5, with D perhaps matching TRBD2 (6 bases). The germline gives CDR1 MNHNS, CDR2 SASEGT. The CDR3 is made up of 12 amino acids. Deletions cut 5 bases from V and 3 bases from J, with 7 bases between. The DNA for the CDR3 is TGTGCCAGCAGTCGGGAGAAAGAGACCCAGTACTTC. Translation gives CASSREKETQYF.

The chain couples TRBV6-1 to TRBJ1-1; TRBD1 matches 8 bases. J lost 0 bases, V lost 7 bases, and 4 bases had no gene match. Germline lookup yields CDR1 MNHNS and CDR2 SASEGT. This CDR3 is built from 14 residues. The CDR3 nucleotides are TGTGCCAGCACGACAGGGGTCATGAACACTGAAGCTTTCTTT. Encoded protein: CASTTGVMNTEAFF.

As DNA, the CDR3 is TGCGCCAGCAGCGGACCCTACGAGCAGTACTTC. It translates to CASSGPYEQYF. This chain joins TRBV4-1 and TRBJ2-7; D not resolved. The CDR3 is 11 amino acids. V lost 5 bases, J lost 2 bases, and 4 bases lay in between. In germline, CDR1 is MGHRA, CDR2 YSYEKL.

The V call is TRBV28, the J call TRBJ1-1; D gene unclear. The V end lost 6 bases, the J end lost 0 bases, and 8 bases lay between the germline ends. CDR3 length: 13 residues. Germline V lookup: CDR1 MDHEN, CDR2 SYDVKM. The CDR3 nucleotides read TGTGCCAGCAGACCCCCAGTGAACACTGAAGCTTTCTTT. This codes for CASRPPVNTEAFF.

The CDR3 bases are TGTGCCACCAGCAGGGGGTGGGACCCCTACGAGCAGTACTTC. Translated: CATSRGWDPYEQYF. The chain links TRBV15 to TRBJ2-7, with D perhaps given as TRBD1 or TRBD2 (5 bases each). CDR1 and CDR2 (germline): LNHNV, YYDKDF (reference sequence). Trimming took 3 bases from V and 2 from J, leaving 11 bases between them. This CDR3 has 14 residues.

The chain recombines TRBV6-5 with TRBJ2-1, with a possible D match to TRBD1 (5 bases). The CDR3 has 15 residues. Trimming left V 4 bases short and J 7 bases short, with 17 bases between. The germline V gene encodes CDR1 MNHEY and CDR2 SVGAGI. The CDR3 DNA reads TGTGCCAGCAGTTCCCCCCCCCAGGGTGGGAATGAGCAGTTCTTC. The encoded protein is CASSSPPQGGNEQFF.

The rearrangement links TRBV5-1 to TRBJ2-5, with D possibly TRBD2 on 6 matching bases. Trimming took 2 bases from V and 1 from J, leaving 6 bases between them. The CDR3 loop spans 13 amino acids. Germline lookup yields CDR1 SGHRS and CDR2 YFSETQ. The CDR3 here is CASSFGGQETQYF. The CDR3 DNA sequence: TGCGCCAGCAGCTTCGGGGGCCAAGAGACCCAGTACTTC.

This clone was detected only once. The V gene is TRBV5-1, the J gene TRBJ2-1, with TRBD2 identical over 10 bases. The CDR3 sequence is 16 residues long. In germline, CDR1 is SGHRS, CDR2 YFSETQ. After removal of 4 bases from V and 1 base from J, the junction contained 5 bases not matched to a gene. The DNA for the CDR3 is TGCGCCAGCAGCACCCGGACTAGCGGTTCCTACAATGAGCAGTTCTTC. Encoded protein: CASSTRTSGSYNEQFF.

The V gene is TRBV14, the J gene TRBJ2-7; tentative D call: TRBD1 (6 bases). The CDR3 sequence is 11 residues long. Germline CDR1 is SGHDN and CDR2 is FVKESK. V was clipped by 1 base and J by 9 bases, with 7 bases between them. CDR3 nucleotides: TGTGCCAGCAGCCAAGGCAGGGGGCAGTACTTC. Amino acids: CASSQGRGQYF.

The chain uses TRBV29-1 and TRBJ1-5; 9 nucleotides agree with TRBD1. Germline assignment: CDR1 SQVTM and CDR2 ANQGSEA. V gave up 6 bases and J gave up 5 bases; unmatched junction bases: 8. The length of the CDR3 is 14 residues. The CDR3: CSVATGTGYQPQHF. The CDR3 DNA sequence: TGCAGCGTCGCCACCGGGACAGGGTATCAGCCCCAGCATTTT.

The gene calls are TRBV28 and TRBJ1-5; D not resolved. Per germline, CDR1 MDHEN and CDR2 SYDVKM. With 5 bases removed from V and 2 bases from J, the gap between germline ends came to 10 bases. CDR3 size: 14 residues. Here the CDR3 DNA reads TGTGCCAGCAGTCCCCGGTGGGGCAATCAGCCCCAGCATTTT. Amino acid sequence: CASSPRWGNQPQHF.

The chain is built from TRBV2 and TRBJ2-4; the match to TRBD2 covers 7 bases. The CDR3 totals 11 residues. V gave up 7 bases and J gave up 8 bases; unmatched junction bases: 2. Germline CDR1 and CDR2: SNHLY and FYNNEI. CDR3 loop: CASTREDIQYF. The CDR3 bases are TGTGCCAGCACTCGGGAGGACATTCAGTACTTC.

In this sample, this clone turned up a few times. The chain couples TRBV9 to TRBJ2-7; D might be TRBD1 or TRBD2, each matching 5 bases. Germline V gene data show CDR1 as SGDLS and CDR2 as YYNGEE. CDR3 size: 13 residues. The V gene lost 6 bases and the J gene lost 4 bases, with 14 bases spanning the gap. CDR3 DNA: TGTGCCAGCATCCCCGGGGCCATTTACGAGCAGTACTTC. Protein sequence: CASIPGAIYEQYF.

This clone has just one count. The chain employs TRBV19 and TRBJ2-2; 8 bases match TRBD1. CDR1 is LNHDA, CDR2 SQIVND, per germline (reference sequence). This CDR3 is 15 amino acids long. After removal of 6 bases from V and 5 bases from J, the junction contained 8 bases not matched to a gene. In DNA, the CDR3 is TGTGCCAGTAGGCCCACAGGGGGAAAAACCGGGGAGCTGTTTTTT. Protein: CASRPTGGKTGELFF.

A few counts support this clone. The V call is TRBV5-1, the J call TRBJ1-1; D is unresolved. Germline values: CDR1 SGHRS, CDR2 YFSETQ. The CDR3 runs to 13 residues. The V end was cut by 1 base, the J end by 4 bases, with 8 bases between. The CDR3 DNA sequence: TGCGCCAGCAGCTTGTTCAGTGGCACTGAAGCTTTCTTT. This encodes CASSLFSGTEAFF.

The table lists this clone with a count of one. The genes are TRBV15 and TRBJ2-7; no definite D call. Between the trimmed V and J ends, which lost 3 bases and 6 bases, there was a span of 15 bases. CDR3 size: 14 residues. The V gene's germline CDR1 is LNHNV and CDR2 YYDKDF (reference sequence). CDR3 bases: TGTGCCACCAGCAGCCTATACCCGTCGAGCGAGCAGTACTTC. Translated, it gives CATSSLYPSSEQYF.